This T cell receptor beta chain was found in a study of T-cell memory formation after mild COVID-19. One entry per CDR3 protein results from TCRdb running MiXCR on the 5' RACE reads. The table lists a few hundred thousand distinct CDR3 sequences, roughly 21% of them singletons. From germline, CDR1 is SGHNT and CDR2 YYREEE (reference sequence). V lost 7 bases to trimming and J lost 0 bases, with 11 bases between them. The CDR3 sequence is 13 residues long. This clonotype was counted between two and nine times. The sequence came from an adult woman who had mild COVID-19 (a few samples of this study predate the infection). Cell type and time point are not known. Specimen: PBMCs or a T cell subset sorted from them (not recorded which). This chain links TRBV5-4 with TRBJ2-7; TRBD2 might be the D (6 bases). This chain's CDR3 is CASRRESSYEQYF. The CDR3 nucleotides read TGTGCCAGCCGACGGGAGAGCTCCTACGAGCAGTACTTC.